These 24 T cell receptor beta chains came from one sample sequenced in a study of blood T cells in healthy people across ages. Next came a second PCR, run for about 7 to 12 cycles, which used a sample-barcoded 5' primer along with a J-beta primer mix. TCRdb called the 5' RACE reads again in MiXCR, with one record for every CDR3 protein. The sample shows roughly 800,000 distinct CDR3 sequences, over 45% of them seen only once. Sequencing used blood. The receptors were gathered from a man under 40 in good health.

The V call is TRBV4-2, the J call TRBJ1-1; no reliable D call. The CDR3 runs 15 residues. CDR1 is LGHNA and CDR2 is YNFKEQ in the germline V gene. V shed 1 base and J shed 1 base, with 10 bases lying between them. DNA of the CDR3: TGTGCCAGCAGCCAAGGTGAGGGAGGGAACACTGAAGCTTTCTTT. Protein: CASSQGEGGNTEAFF.

This clonotype occurred a few times. This rearrangement joins TRBV29-1 to TRBJ2-3; D may match TRBD1 or TRBD2 (5 bases each). The CDR3 length is 14 residues. Germline V CDR1 and CDR2: SQVTM, ANQGSEA. Trimming pared 6 bases from V and 0 bases from J, leaving 13 bases between. CDR3: CSVDQGASTDTQYF. The DNA for the CDR3 is TGCAGCGTAGACCAGGGAGCTAGCACAGATACGCAGTATTTT.

The chain joins TRBV29-1 to TRBJ1-1; 8 bases agree with TRBD1. This CDR3 has 14 amino acids. Per germline, CDR1 SQVTM and CDR2 ANQGSEA. V shed 7 bases, J shed 1 base, and the junction held 8 bases outside the gene matches. The CDR3 is CSGSTGAKNTEAFF. CDR3 nucleotide sequence: TGCAGCGGATCGACAGGGGCCAAGAACACTGAAGCTTTCTTT.

The rearrangement uses TRBV12-3 or TRBV12-4 and TRBJ2-3; D is perhaps TRBD2 (6 bases). Trimming pared 3 bases from V and 4 bases from J, leaving 11 bases between. The CDR3 contains 14 residues. The CDR3 reads CASSFGGSPDTQYF. The CDR3 DNA follows: TGTGCCAGCAGTTTTGGGGGGAGCCCAGATACGCAGTATTTT.

This clonotype was detected only a few times. The chain employs TRBV20-1 and TRBJ2-3; D not certain. This CDR3 has 13 residues. The germline V gene encodes CDR1 DFQATT and CDR2 SNEGSKA (reference sequence). V was pared by 1 base and J by 3 bases, with 8 bases between. DNA for the CDR3: TGCAGTGCTAGAGGGCCCCGGACAGATACGCAGTATTTT. Translation: CSARGPRTDTQYF.

V usage is TRBV29-1 and J usage is TRBJ1-2, with 8 positions matching TRBD1. Germline CDR1 SQVTM, CDR2 ANQGSEA. CDR3 size: 13 residues. Trimming took 4 bases from V and 2 from J; bases not matched to a gene: 3. The CDR3 loop is CSVGQGLNYGYTF. The CDR3 DNA is TGCAGCGTTGGACAGGGGCTAAACTATGGCTACACCTTC.

This clonotype was seen a handful of times. V is TRBV12-3 or TRBV12-4 and J is TRBJ2-7, with D maybe TRBD2 (6 bases). The CDR3 is 12 amino acids. Trimming removed 3 bases at V and 6 bases at J, with 9 bases between. The CDR3 DNA follows: TGTGCCAGCAGTTTTGGACTACTCGAGCAGTACTTC. Translation gives CASSFGLLEQYF.

This clonotype was counted only a few times. The rearrangement links TRBV12-3 or TRBV12-4 to TRBJ2-1, with 13 positions matching TRBD2. V was pared by 6 bases and J by 1 base, with 6 bases of the junction left unmatched. The CDR3 consists of 17 residues. CDR3 in DNA: TGTGCCAGCAGCGGACTAGCGGGGGATACATCCTACAATGAGCAGTTCTTC. Its protein is CASSGLAGDTSYNEQFF.

This clonotype was seen a handful of times. The chain links TRBV25-1 to TRBJ2-3, with TRBD2 as a possible D gene (5 bases). CDR3 size: 18 residues. V was cut by 2 bases and J by 0 bases, with 18 bases left in between. Germline loops: CDR1 MGHDK, CDR2 SYGVNS. The CDR3 protein is CASSEPAEEALSTDTQYF. The DNA of the CDR3 is TGTGCCAGCAGTGAACCGGCGGAGGAAGCCCTGAGCACAGATACGCAGTATTTT.

This chain uses TRBV7-8 with TRBJ2-7; TRBD1 matches 9 bases. Germline values: CDR1 SGHVS, CDR2 FQNEAQ. V lost 4 bases and J lost 5; bases outside the gene matches: 18. The length of the CDR3 is 18 residues. CDR3 loop: CASSSPKGRDRVYHEQYF. The CDR3 bases are TGTGCCAGCAGCTCCCCAAAGGGCCGGGACAGGGTCTACCACGAGCAGTACTTC. The whole variable domain, remainder taken from reference TRBV7-8 and TRBJ2-7, is GAGVSQSPRYKVAKRGQDVALRCDPISGHVSLFWYQQALGQGPEFLTYFQNEAQLDKSGLPSDRFFAERPEGSVSTLKIQRTQQEDSAVYLCASSSPKGRDRVYHEQYFGPGTRLTVT.

J is TRBJ2-1 and V is TRBV20-1, with TRBD2 matching 13 bases. Unmatched junction bases numbered 3, after V lost 1 base and J lost 9 bases. CDR3 length equals 14 residues. The germline CDR1 and CDR2 sequences are DFQATT and SNEGSKA (reference sequence). CDR3 bases: TGCAGTGCTAGAGGACTAGCGGGGGGAAGTGAGCAGTTCTTC. The encoded protein is CSARGLAGGSEQFF.

The rearrangement joins TRBV19 to TRBJ2-1, with D possibly being TRBD2 (5 bases). The germline CDR1 and CDR2 sequences are LNHDA and SQIVND (reference sequence). The V and J ends lost 5 bases and 6 bases respectively, with 14 bases between them. The CDR3 runs to 14 residues. In DNA, the CDR3 is TGTGCCAGTAGTCTGTCGAGGGCGCTCAATGAGCAGTTCTTC. It yields the protein CASSLSRALNEQFF.

The chain carries TRBV20-1 and TRBJ2-7, with D possibly called TRBD1 or TRBD2 (5 bases each). The V gene's germline CDR1 is DFQATT and CDR2 SNEGSKA (reference sequence). V was pared by 5 bases and J by 3 bases, with 14 bases between. The CDR3 covers 13 residues. CDR3 in amino acids: CSAGDPGNYEQYF. CDR3 bases: TGCAGTGCTGGGGACCCTGGGAACTACGAGCAGTACTTC.

The chain combines TRBV20-1 with TRBJ2-1, with TRBD2 matching 9 bases. This CDR3 contains 13 residues. Germline loops: CDR1 DFQATT, CDR2 SNEGSKA (reference sequence). The J segment lost 15 bases and the V segment lost 0 bases, leaving 9 bases of the junction unmatched. The CDR3 spells CSARDGAGGVLFF. As DNA, the CDR3 is TGCAGTGCTAGAGATGGGGCGGGAGGGGTCCTGTTCTTC.

V and J are TRBV7-2 and TRBJ2-6; 9 bases are shared with TRBD1. Germline CDR1 reads SGHTA; CDR2 reads FQGNSA. The CDR3 has 17 residues. Germline trimming cut 8 bases from V and 3 bases from J; bases unmatched to any gene: 11. The CDR3 loop reads CASPGYNRGRGANVLTF. The DNA of the CDR3 is TGTGCCAGCCCGGGTTACAACAGGGGGCGTGGGGCCAACGTCCTGACTTTC.

This clonotype was seen only a few times. The chain joins TRBV4-2 to TRBJ2-3, with D perhaps TRBD2 (6 bases). Per the germline V gene, CDR1 is LGHNA and CDR2 is YNFKEQ. The CDR3 has 17 residues. V lost 5 bases and J lost 0, with 18 bases in between. CDR3 DNA sequence: TGTGCCAGCAGCGAAGTAACGGGACTCCGCAGCACAGATACGCAGTATTTT. It is translated as CASSEVTGLRSTDTQYF.

Points on this clonotype: Germline is not matched at one junction end, which may reflect a read error. V usage is TRBV7-2 and J usage is TRBJ1-2, with D perhaps matching TRBD1 (5 bases). The CDR3 loop spans 14 amino acids. Germline values: CDR1 SGHTA, CDR2 FQGNSA. The CDR3 protein is CASGLVGANYGYTF. DNA of the CDR3: TGTGCCAGCGGCTTAGTAGGGGCCAACTATGGCTACACCTTC.

V gene TRBV2 combines with J gene TRBJ2-1, with D possibly being TRBD1 (7 bases). The CDR3 is made up of 15 amino acids. Germline values: CDR1 SNHLY, CDR2 FYNNEI. The V gene lost 2 bases and the J gene lost 3 bases, with 11 bases spanning the gap. CDR3 sequence (DNA): TGTGCCAGCAGTGAACGGGGGACAGACTACAATGAGCAGTTCTTC. Amino acid sequence: CASSERGTDYNEQFF.

The rearrangement uses TRBV5-1 and TRBJ2-2; tentatively, D is TRBD2 (6 bases). Trimming shortened V by 1 base and J by 1 base, and 11 bases separated the two germline ends. Per germline, CDR1 SGHRS and CDR2 YFSETQ. There are 16 residues in the CDR3. DNA of the CDR3: TGCGCCAGCAGCTTGATGGGGGGAAAGAACACCGGGGAGCTGTTTTTT. Protein product: CASSLMGGKNTGELFF.

V and J are TRBV5-1 and TRBJ2-1; 11 nucleotides match TRBD1. The CDR3 extends over 14 amino acids. Unmatched junction bases numbered 5, after V lost 3 bases and J lost 9 bases. From germline, CDR1 is SGHRS and CDR2 YFSETQ. CDR3 sequence: CASSSWTGGGEQFF. Here the CDR3 DNA reads TGCGCCAGCAGCTCGTGGACAGGGGGCGGTGAGCAGTTCTTC.

This clonotype was seen more than once but under ten times. The chain couples TRBV28 to TRBJ2-4; D gene ambiguous. The CDR3 runs 14 residues. V lost 3 bases to trimming and J lost 0 bases, with 6 bases between them. Germline V gene data show CDR1 as MDHEN and CDR2 as SYDVKM. The CDR3: CASSFQVAKNIQYF. CDR3 coding DNA: TGTGCCAGCAGTTTTCAGGTAGCCAAAAACATTCAGTACTTC.

The rearrangement joins TRBV28 to TRBJ2-3; no clear D gene. The ends were cut back, 10 bases at V and 6 bases at J, with 23 bases in the middle. The CDR3 has 15 residues. Germline CDR1 is MDHEN and CDR2 is SYDVKM. CDR3 amino acids: CATRTVLTGLDTQYF. DNA of the CDR3: TGTGCCACCCGCACGGTGTTGACGGGTCTTGATACGCAGTATTTT.

V usage is TRBV27 and J usage is TRBJ2-7, with D possibly TRBD2 on 6 matching bases. V lost 4 bases and J 3 bases, leaving 16 bases between the germline ends. Germline V lookup: CDR1 MNHEY, CDR2 SMNVEV (reference sequence). This CDR3 spans 15 amino acids. CDR3 loop: CASSSLASHRYEQYF. CDR3 nucleotide sequence: TGTGCCAGCAGTTCTCTAGCGTCCCATCGCTACGAGCAGTACTTC.

The genes are TRBV6-5 and TRBJ1-1, with D unclear. V was clipped by 0 bases and J by 1 base, with 9 bases between them. Germline CDR1 reads MNHEY; CDR2 reads SVGAGI. The CDR3 has 15 amino acids. The CDR3 bases are TGTGCCAGCAGTTACTCGCGGCGCGGGAACACTGAAGCTTTCTTT. Translated: CASSYSRRGNTEAFF.